The 24 T cell receptor beta chains below all came from one sample that was sequenced in a study of T cell repertoires in cytomegalovirus infection. TCRdb reprocessed the reads with MiXCR, giving one entry per CDR3 protein. The sample records 600,000 to 800,000 distinct CDR3 sequences, roughly 24% being singletons. What was sequenced was CD8+ T cells from PBMCs. Source of these receptors: a human donor in good health (CMV status not recorded). Some clones in this sample may be carry-over from other donors' samples.

This clonotype was counted only a few times. The rearrangement joins TRBV14 to TRBJ1-1; no clear D gene. V was shortened by 3 bases and J by 1 base, with 6 bases between the two germline ends. The CDR3 runs 13 residues. Germline V gives CDR1 SGHDN, CDR2 FVKESK. This chain's CDR3 is CASSHYRNTEAFF. The DNA for the CDR3 is TGTGCCAGCAGCCATTACAGGAACACTGAAGCTTTCTTT.

The rearrangement links TRBV6-2 or TRBV6-3 to TRBJ1-5; possibly TRBD1 for D (6 bases). Trimming took 6 bases from V and 1 from J, leaving 10 bases between them. Germline CDR1 and CDR2: MNHEY and SVGEGT. The CDR3 totals 14 residues. In nucleotides, the CDR3 is TGTGCCAGCAGAAGGAGGGGGAGCAATCAGCCCCAGCATTTT. As protein: CASRRRGSNQPQHF.

This clonotype was seen many times. J is TRBJ2-3 and V is TRBV7-6, with D perhaps matching TRBD2 (6 bases). The CDR3 spans 17 residues. Looked up from germline, CDR1 is SGHVS and CDR2 is FNYEAQ. The V end lost 1 base, the J end lost 0 bases, and 14 bases lay between the germline ends. Written as DNA, the CDR3 is TGTGCCAGCAGCTTAGTTTGGGGGACTCTCAGCACAGATACGCAGTATTTT. Translation: CASSLVWGTLSTDTQYF.

This clonotype has ten or more counts. A junction boundary mismatches the germline segment, possibly from a read error. The chain couples TRBV7-7 to TRBJ2-7, with D unclear. This CDR3 spans 14 amino acids. Germline assignment: CDR1 SSHAT and CDR2 FNYEAQ (reference sequence). The CDR3 spells CASSLDFSSYEQYF. The CDR3, as DNA: TGTGCTAGCAGCTTAGATTTCAGCTCCTACGAGCAGTACTTC. The full variable domain, rest sourced from reference TRBV7-7 and TRBJ2-7, is GAGVSQSPRYKVTKRGQDVTLRCDPISSHATLYWYQQALGQGPEFLTYFNYEAQPDKSGLPSDRFSAERPEGSISTLTIQRTEQRDSAMYRCASSLDFSSYEQYFGPGTRLTVT.

This rearrangement joins TRBV4-2 to TRBJ1-2; D possibly corresponds to TRBD1 (6 bases). V was shortened by 7 bases and J by 1 base, with 22 bases between the two germline ends. The CDR3 has 17 amino acids. Germline CDR1 LGHNA, CDR2 YNFKEQ. The CDR3 DNA is TGTGCCAGCACTCCGACGTGGGACAACGTACTTAACTATGGCTACACCTTC. It translates to CASTPTWDNVLNYGYTF.

This clonotype has ten or more counts. The chain has TRBV11-1 and TRBJ2-1; perhaps TRBD1 as D (6 bases). The CDR3 loop spans 19 amino acids. The V and J ends lost 2 bases and 10 bases respectively, with 30 bases between them. CDR1 and CDR2 from the germline V gene are SGHAT and FQDESV (reference sequence). The CDR3 DNA reads as TGTGCCAGCAGCTTACCAGAGGTGTTCGTCCAGGGGCTCAGAGTCGAGCAGTTCTTC. Encoded protein: CASSLPEVFVQGLRVEQFF.

The chain couples TRBV7-9 to TRBJ2-7, with D possibly TRBD2 on 6 matching bases. The germline V gene has CDR1 SEHNR and CDR2 FQNEAQ (reference sequence). This CDR3 is built from 16 residues. V dropped 1 base and J dropped 3 bases, with 16 bases sitting between them. The CDR3 DNA sequence: TGTGCCAGCAGCTTAGAATCGGCTAGCGCGATCTACGAGCAGTACTTC. Its protein is CASSLESASAIYEQYF.

This clonotype has only a few counts. This chain links TRBV14 with TRBJ2-1; 9 bases fit TRBD1. The trim removed 2 bases at V and 5 bases at J, leaving 4 bases unmatched. This CDR3 contains 15 residues. CDR1 and CDR2 from the germline V gene are SGHDN and FVKESK. The CDR3 spells CASSQRDRVNNEQFF. The DNA of the CDR3 is TGTGCCAGCAGCCAACGGGACAGGGTGAACAATGAGCAGTTCTTC.

This clonotype was seen ten or more times. The DNA for the CDR3 is TGTGCCAGCAGTTTATTAAGTAGGGCCGAGGATGAGCAGTTCTTC. It translates to CASSLLSRAEDEQFF. This chain links TRBV28 with TRBJ2-1; no firm D call. Germline lookup yields CDR1 MDHEN and CDR2 SYDVKM. Trimming stripped 1 base from V and 8 bases from J, with 15 bases between. The CDR3 has 15 residues.

This clonotype was seen repeatedly, ten times or more. This chain connects TRBV28 to TRBJ1-5; the D gene is possibly TRBD1 (6 bases). Germline V CDR1 and CDR2: MDHEN, SYDVKM. CDR3 length equals 17 residues. V lost 1 base and J 1 base, leaving 14 bases between the germline ends. The DNA of the CDR3 is TGTGCCAGCAGTTTATTATGGGCAGGGGAAAGCAATCAGCCCCAGCATTTT. Translating gives CASSLLWAGESNQPQHF. Looking up the rest from reference TRBV28 and TRBJ1-5 gives the full variable domain: DVKVTQSSRYLVKRTGEKVFLECVQDMDHENMFWYRQDPGLGLRLIYFSYDVKMKEKGDIPEGYSVSREKKERFSLILESASTNQTSMYLCASSLLWAGESNQPQHFGDGTRLSIL.

The chain joins TRBV25-1 to TRBJ1-1; D is unclear. The germline gives CDR1 MGHDK, CDR2 SYGVNS. CDR3 length equals 13 residues. V was trimmed by 4 bases and J by 4 bases, leaving 10 bases between them. The CDR3 DNA follows: TGTGCCAGCAGTGTTTTGATGGGCACTGAAGCTTTCTTT. The encoded protein is CASSVLMGTEAFF.

This clonotype showed up many times. At one of its ends the junction is not consistent with the germline gene, which may arise from a read error. The chain joins TRBV7-8 to TRBJ2-2; TRBD2 aligns across 10 bases. The CDR3 has 17 amino acids. The germline V gene encodes CDR1 SGHVS and CDR2 FQNEAQ. This CDR3 is CASSLGTSGANAGELFF. The DNA for the CDR3 is TGTGCCAGCAGCTTAGGGACTAGCGGCGCGAACGCCGGGGAGCTGTTTTTT. The whole variable domain, remainder taken from reference TRBV7-8 and TRBJ2-2, is GAGVSQSPRYKVAKRGQDVALRCDPISGHVSLFWYQQALGQGPEFLTYFQNEAQLDKSGLPSDRFFAERPEGSVSTLKIQRTQQEDSAVYLCASSLGTSGANAGELFFGEGSRLTVL.

The rearrangement joins TRBV4-1 to TRBJ2-3, with 14 bases matching TRBD2. Losses at the gene ends were 2 bases for V and 2 bases for J; bases not matched to a gene: 6. Germline CDR1 MGHRA, CDR2 YSYEKL. The CDR3 is 18 amino acids. The CDR3 nucleotides are TGCGCCAGCAGCCAAACGACTAGCGGGGGGGAATACACAGATACGCAGTATTTT. This encodes CASSQTTSGGEYTDTQYF.

This clonotype was picked up many times. This rearrangement joins TRBV4-1 to TRBJ2-6; either TRBD1 or TRBD2 may fit D (5 bases each). The CDR3 has 16 amino acids. Trimming removed 4 bases from V and 4 bases from J, with 14 bases in between. The V gene's germline CDR1 is MGHRA and CDR2 YSYEKL. This chain's CDR3 is CASSPSGPGGANVLTF. DNA of the CDR3: TGCGCCAGCAGCCCGTCAGGGCCGGGGGGGGCCAACGTCCTGACTTTC.

V usage is TRBV28 and J usage is TRBJ2-1; 14 nucleotides align to TRBD2. With 3 bases clipped from V and 7 bases from J, the junction kept 8 bases outside the gene matches. The germline V gene has CDR1 MDHEN and CDR2 SYDVKM. The CDR3 spans 17 residues. In DNA form, the CDR3 reads TGTGCCAGCAGTTTGGGGACTAGCGGGGGTGTTGAGAATGAGCAGTTCTTC. Residues: CASSLGTSGGVENEQFF.

This clonotype was observed a few times. A read error may be the cause here, since a much bigger clone is one base away. CDR3 loop: CASSPGTGIDEQFF. The CDR3 nucleotides are TGTGCCAGCAGCCCCGGGACAGGGATCGATGAGCAGTTCTTC. The chain employs TRBV7-9 and TRBJ2-1; 9 nucleotides align to TRBD1. Germline CDR1 is SEHNR and CDR2 is FQNEAQ (reference sequence). V lost 5 bases and J lost 8; bases outside the gene matches: 7. CDR3 length equals 14 residues. Full variable domain (remainder filled in from reference TRBV7-9 and TRBJ2-1): DTGVSQNPRHKITKRGQNVTFRCDPISEHNRLYWYRQTLGQGPEFLTYFQNEAQLEKSRLLSDRFSAERPKGSFSTLEIQRTEQGDSAMYLCASSPGTGIDEQFFGPGTRLTVL.

The CDR3 protein is CSALNENQPQHF. Written as DNA, the CDR3 is TGCAGTGCCCTTAACGAGAATCAGCCCCAGCATTTT. This chain uses TRBV20-1 with TRBJ1-5; D remains ambiguous. Germline CDR1 DFQATT, CDR2 SNEGSKA (reference sequence). Trimming stripped 6 bases from V and 4 bases from J, with 10 bases between. The CDR3 extends over 12 amino acids.

This chain connects TRBV7-2 to TRBJ2-2, with a tentative D call TRBD1 (5 bases). The ends were cut back, 3 bases at V and 9 bases at J, with 14 bases in the middle. The CDR3 length is 14 residues. The germline V gene encodes CDR1 SGHTA and CDR2 FQGNSA. This CDR3 is CASSFTVGHRELFF. The CDR3 DNA reads as TGTGCCAGCAGCTTCACAGTGGGGCATAGGGAGCTGTTTTTT.

This clonotype was seen repeatedly, ten times or more. The genes are TRBV12-5 and TRBJ1-2; perhaps TRBD1 as D (6 bases). The length of the CDR3 is 15 residues. Germline values: CDR1 LGHNT, CDR2 FRNRAP. V lost 1 base and J lost 3, with 12 bases in between. Here the CDR3 DNA reads TGTGCTAGTGGTTTGGCCCTGGACAGATACTATGGCTACACCTTC. Encoded protein: CASGLALDRYYGYTF.

The chain links TRBV2 to TRBJ2-1; a possible D gene is TRBD1 (6 bases). V lost 3 bases, J lost 15 bases, and 12 bases lay in between. Germline CDR1 is SNHLY and CDR2 is FYNNEI. The CDR3 spans 11 residues. The CDR3, as DNA: TGTGCCAGCAGTGACCGGTCAGGGGCGTTCTTC. The encoded protein is CASSDRSGAFF.

The sample holds a few counts of this clonotype. The gene calls are TRBV29-1 and TRBJ2-6; D gene uncertain. Germline V gene sequence: CDR1 SQVTM, CDR2 ANQGSEA. The V and J ends lost 0 bases and 8 bases respectively, with 11 bases between them. This CDR3 spans 14 amino acids. The DNA of the CDR3 is TGCAGCGTTGAAGAGGAAGCTTTACCCAACGTCCTGACTTTC. As protein: CSVEEEALPNVLTF.

The J gene is TRBJ2-5, the V gene TRBV29-1, with D hard to call. Germline V lookup: CDR1 SQVTM, CDR2 ANQGSEA. The CDR3 spans 15 residues. The ends were cut back, 1 base at V and 1 base at J, with 13 bases in the middle. CDR3 sequence: CSVEGGQTIQETQYF. CDR3 coding DNA: TGCAGCGTTGAAGGTGGGCAGACCATCCAAGAGACCCAGTACTTC.

The chain combines TRBV20-1 with TRBJ1-4; D not certain. The CDR3 has 14 amino acids. The germline V gene has CDR1 DFQATT and CDR2 SNEGSKA (reference sequence). Trimming took 2 bases from V and 0 from J, leaving 7 bases between them. The CDR3 spells CSARSTATNEKLFF. CDR3 in DNA: TGCAGTGCTAGATCTACTGCAACTAATGAAAAACTGTTTTTT.

For the CDR3, the DNA is TGCGCCAGCATCACAAGCCCAGGGTACACTGAAGCTTTCTTT. It encodes CASITSPGYTEAFF. The chain couples TRBV5-1 to TRBJ1-1; possibly TRBD1 for D (5 bases). Per germline, CDR1 SGHRS and CDR2 YFSETQ. The CDR3 has 14 amino acids. Trimming shortened V by 6 bases and J by 3 bases, and 15 bases separated the two germline ends.